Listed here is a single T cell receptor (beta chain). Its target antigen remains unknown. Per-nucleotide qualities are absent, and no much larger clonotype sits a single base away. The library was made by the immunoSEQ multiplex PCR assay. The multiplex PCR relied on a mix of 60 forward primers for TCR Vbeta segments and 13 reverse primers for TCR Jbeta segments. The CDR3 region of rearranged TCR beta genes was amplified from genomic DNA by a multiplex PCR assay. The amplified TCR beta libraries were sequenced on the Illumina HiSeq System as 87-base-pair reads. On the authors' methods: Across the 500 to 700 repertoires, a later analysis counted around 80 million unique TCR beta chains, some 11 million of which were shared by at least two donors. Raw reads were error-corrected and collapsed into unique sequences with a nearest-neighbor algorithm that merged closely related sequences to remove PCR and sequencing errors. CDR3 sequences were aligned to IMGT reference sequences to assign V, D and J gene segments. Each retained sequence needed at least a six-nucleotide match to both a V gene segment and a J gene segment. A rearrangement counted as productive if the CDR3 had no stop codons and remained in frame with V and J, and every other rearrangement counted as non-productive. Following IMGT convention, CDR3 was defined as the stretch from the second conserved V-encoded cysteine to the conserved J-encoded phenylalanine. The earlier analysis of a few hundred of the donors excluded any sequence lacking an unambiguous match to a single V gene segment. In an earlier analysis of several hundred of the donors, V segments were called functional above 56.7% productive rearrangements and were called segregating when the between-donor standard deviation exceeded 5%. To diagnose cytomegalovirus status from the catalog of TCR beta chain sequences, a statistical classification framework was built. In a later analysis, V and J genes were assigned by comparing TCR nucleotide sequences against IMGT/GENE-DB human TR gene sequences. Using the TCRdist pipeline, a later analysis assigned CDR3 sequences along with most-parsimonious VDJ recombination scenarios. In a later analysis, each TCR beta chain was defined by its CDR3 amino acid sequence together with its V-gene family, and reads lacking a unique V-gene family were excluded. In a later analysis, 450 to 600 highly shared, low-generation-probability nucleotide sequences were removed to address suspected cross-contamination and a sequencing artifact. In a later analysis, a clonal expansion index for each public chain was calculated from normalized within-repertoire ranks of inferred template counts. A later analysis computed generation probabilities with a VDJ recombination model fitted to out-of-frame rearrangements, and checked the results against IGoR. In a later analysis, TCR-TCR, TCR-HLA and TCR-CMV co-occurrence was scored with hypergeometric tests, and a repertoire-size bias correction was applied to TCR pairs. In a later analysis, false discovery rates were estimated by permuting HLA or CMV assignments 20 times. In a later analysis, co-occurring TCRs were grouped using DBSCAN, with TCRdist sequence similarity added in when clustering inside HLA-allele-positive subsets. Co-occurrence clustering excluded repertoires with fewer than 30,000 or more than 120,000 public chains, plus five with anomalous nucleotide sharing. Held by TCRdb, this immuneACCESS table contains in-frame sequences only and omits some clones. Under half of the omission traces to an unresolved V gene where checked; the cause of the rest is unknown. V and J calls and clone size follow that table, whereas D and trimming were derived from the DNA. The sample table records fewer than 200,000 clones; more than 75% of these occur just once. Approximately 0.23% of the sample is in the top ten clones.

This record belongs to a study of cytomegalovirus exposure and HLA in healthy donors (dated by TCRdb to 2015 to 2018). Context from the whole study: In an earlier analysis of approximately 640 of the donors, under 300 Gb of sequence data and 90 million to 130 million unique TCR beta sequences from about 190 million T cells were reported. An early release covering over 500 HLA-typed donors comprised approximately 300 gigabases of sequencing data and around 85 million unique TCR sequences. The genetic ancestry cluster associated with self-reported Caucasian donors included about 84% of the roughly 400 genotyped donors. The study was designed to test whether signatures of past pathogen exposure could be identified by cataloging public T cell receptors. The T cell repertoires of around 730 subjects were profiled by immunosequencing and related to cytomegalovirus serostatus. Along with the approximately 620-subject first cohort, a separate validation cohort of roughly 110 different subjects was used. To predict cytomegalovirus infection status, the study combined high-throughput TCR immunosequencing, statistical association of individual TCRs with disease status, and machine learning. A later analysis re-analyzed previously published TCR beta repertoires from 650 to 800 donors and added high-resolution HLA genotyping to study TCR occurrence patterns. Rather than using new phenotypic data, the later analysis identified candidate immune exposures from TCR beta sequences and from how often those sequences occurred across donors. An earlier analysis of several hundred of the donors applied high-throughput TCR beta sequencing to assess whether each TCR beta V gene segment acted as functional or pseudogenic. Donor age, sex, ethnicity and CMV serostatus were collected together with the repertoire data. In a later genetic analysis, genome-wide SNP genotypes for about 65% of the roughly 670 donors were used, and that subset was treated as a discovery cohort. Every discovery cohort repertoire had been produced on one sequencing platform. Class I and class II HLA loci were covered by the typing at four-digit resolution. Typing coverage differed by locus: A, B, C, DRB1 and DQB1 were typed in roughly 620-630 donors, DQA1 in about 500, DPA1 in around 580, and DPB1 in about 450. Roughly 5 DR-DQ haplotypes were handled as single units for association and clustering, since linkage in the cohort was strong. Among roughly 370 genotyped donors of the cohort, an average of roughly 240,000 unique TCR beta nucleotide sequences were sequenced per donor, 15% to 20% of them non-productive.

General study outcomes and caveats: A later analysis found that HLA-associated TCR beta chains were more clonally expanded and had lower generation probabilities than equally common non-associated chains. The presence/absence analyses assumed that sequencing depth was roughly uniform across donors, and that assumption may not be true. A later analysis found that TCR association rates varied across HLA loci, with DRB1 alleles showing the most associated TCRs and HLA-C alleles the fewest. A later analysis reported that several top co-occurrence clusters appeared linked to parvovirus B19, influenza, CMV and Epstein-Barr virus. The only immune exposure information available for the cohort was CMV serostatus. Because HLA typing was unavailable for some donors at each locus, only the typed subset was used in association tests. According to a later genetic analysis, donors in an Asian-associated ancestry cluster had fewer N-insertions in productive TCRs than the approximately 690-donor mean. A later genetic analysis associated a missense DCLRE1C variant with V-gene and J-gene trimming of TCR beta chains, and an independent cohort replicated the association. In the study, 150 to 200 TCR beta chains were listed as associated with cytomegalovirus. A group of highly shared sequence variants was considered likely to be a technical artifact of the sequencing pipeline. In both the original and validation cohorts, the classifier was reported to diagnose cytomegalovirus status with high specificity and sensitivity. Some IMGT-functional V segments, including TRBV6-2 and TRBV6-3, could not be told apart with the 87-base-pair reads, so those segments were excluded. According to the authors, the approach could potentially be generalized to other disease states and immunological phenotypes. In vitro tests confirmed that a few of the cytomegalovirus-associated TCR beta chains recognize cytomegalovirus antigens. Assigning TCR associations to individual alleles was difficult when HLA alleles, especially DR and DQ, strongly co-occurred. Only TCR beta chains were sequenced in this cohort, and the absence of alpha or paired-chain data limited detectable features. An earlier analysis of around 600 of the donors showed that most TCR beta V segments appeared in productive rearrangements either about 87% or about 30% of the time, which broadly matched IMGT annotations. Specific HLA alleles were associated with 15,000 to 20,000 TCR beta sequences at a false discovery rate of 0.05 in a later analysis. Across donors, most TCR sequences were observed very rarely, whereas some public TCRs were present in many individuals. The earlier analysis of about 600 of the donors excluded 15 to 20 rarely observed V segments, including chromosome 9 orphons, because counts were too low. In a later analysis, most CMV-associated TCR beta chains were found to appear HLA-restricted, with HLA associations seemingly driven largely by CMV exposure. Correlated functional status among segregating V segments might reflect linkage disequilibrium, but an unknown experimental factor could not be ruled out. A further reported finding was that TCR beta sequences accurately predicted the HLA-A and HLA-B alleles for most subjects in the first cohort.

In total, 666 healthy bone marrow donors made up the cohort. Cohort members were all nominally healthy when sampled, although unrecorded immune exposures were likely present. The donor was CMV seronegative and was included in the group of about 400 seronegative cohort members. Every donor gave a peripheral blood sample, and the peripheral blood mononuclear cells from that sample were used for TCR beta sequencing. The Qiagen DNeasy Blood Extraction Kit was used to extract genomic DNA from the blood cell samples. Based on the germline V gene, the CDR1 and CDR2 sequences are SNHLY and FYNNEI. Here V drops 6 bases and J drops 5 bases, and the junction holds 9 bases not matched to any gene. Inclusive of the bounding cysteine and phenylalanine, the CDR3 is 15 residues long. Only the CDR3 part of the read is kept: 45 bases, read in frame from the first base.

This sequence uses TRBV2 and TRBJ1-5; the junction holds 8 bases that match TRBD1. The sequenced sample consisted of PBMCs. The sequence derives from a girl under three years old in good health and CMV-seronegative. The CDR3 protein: CASSWYGTGHQPQHF. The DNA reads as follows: TGTGCCAGCAGCTGGTATGGGACAGGCCATCAGCCCCAGCATTTT.